This paragraph reports one T cell receptor beta chain. Germline values: CDR1 LGHNA, CDR2 YSLEER. CDR3 size: 17 residues. J gave up 10 bases and V 3 bases, and 17 bases lay outside the gene matches. Sequenced by immunoSEQ multiplex PCR; TCRdb stores in-frame clones only, minus some. The sample carries 150,000 to 200,000 clones, around nine tenths recorded once. These data originate in a study of cytomegalovirus exposure and HLA in healthy donors. The clonotype was recovered from a man between 18 and 35 years old in good health and CMV-seropositive. Source material: PBMCs. The chain joins TRBV4-3 to TRBJ2-1; 8 bases map to TRBD2. The CDR3 DNA reads TGCGCCAGCAGCCAGGCGCTATCGGGACTAGTATTCGACGAGCAGTTCTTC. As protein: CASSQALSGLVFDEQFF.